The next 27 T cell receptor beta chains were all read from a single sample in a study of cytomegalovirus exposure and HLA in healthy donors. The PCR ran on 60 Vbeta and 13 Jbeta primers. Data came from immunoSEQ multiplex PCR; TCRdb stores just in-frame clones and leaves some out. The table has some 200,000 clones, approximately 78% seen once; the top ten hold less than 0.85%. The sample comprised PBMCs. These receptors came from a woman in her late teens or twenties in good health and CMV-seronegative.

The rearrangement links TRBV12-1 to TRBJ1-2; the D segment call TRBD1 is taken from the table without a DNA check. TRBV12-1 is a known pseudogene. This CDR3 contains 17 residues. The CDR3 region has the DNA TGTGCCAGCAGCCCCCGCCCGCACAGGAGAGCTAACTATGGCTACACCTTC. Residues: CASSPRPHRRANYGYTF.

The CDR3 DNA reads TGTGCCAGTAGTATGATGGGATACGGACAGGGGTTCTCCTACGAGCAGTACTTC. Its protein is CASSMMGYGQGFSYEQYF. The chain combines TRBV19 with TRBJ2-7, with 9 bases that match TRBD1. Germline CDR1 reads LNHDA; CDR2 reads SQIVND (reference sequence). After removal of 3 bases from V and 0 bases from J, the junction contained 12 bases not matched to a gene. CDR3 size: 18 residues. Full variable domain (outside the CDR3, taken from reference TRBV19 and TRBJ2-7): DGGITQSPKYLFRKEGQNVTLSCEQNLNHDAMYWYRQDPGQGLRLIYYSQIVNDFQKGDIAEGYSVSREKKESFPLTVTSAQKNPTAFYLCASSMMGYGQGFSYEQYFGPGTRLTVT.

This CDR3 reads CASSMARGGGNTEAFF. CDR3 in DNA: TGTGCCAGTAGTATGGCCCGAGGGGGGGGTAACACTGAAGCTTTCTTT. The chain has TRBV19 and TRBJ1-1; D possibly corresponds to TRBD1 (6 bases). CDR1 LNHDA and CDR2 SQIVND come from the germline V gene (reference sequence). V dropped 3 bases and J dropped 2 bases, with 16 bases sitting between them. The CDR3 runs to 16 residues. The whole variable domain, filled in from reference TRBV19 and TRBJ1-1, reads DGGITQSPKYLFRKEGQNVTLSCEQNLNHDAMYWYRQDPGQGLRLIYYSQIVNDFQKGDIAEGYSVSREKKESFPLTVTSAQKNPTAFYLCASSMARGGGNTEAFFGQGTRLTVV.

This clone came up a few times. The chain recombines TRBV27 with TRBJ2-2; 12 bases align to TRBD2. V lost 6 bases, J lost 1 base, and 12 bases stayed unmatched. The germline CDR1 and CDR2 sequences are MNHEY and SMNVEV (reference sequence). CDR3 length: 19 amino acids. The CDR3 spells CASSRTSGADSMNTGELFF. The CDR3 coding sequence is TGTGCCAGCAGCCGGACTAGCGGGGCGGACTCCATGAACACCGGGGAGCTGTTTTTT.

V gene TRBV19 combines with J gene TRBJ1-4; D ambiguous. The V end was cut by 3 bases, the J end by 8 bases, with 13 bases between. Germline loops: CDR1 LNHDA, CDR2 SQIVND (reference sequence). The CDR3 has 14 amino acids. The CDR3 DNA is TGTGCCAGTAGTATCACCAAAGACACGGAAAAACTGTTTTTT. It translates to CASSITKDTEKLFF. The full variable domain, its missing parts supplied by reference TRBV19 and TRBJ1-4, is DGGITQSPKYLFRKEGQNVTLSCEQNLNHDAMYWYRQDPGQGLRLIYYSQIVNDFQKGDIAEGYSVSREKKESFPLTVTSAQKNPTAFYLCASSITKDTEKLFFGSGTQLSVL.

The rearrangement links TRBV19 to TRBJ2-1; D is undetermined. CDR3 length equals 14 residues. The V end lost 7 bases, the J end lost 3 bases, and 13 bases lay between the germline ends. Germline V CDR1 and CDR2: LNHDA, SQIVND (reference sequence). This chain's CDR3 is CASTSGSGYNEQFF. The CDR3, as DNA: TGTGCCAGTACTTCCGGGTCGGGCTACAATGAGCAGTTCTTC.

This sequence joins TRBV2 and TRBJ2-1; D unclear. V gave up 1 base and J gave up 3 bases, with 4 bases separating them. This CDR3 has 13 amino acids. Germline values: CDR1 SNHLY, CDR2 FYNNEI. DNA for the CDR3: TGTGCCAGCAGTGAAGAGAGCTACAATGAGCAGTTCTTC. Translation: CASSEESYNEQFF.

This chain uses TRBV6-6 with TRBJ1-4; perhaps TRBD1 as D (5 bases). This CDR3 is built from 14 residues. V dropped 5 bases and J dropped 8 bases, with 15 bases sitting between them. CDR1 is MNHNY and CDR2 is SVGAGI in the germline V gene (reference sequence). The CDR3 sequence: CASSNPDGGEKLFF. In DNA, the CDR3 is TGTGCCAGCAGTAATCCGGACGGGGGAGAAAAACTGTTTTTT.

The chain employs TRBV7-9 and TRBJ2-7; possible D gene TRBD2, 7 bases. Germline lookup yields CDR1 SEHNR and CDR2 FQNEAQ (reference sequence). The CDR3 totals 14 residues. V gave up 3 bases and J gave up 3 bases, with 12 bases separating them. DNA of the CDR3: TGTGCCAGCAGCTTGCGCGGGGGCATCTACGAGCAGTACTTC. Protein: CASSLRGGIYEQYF.

The rearrangement uses TRBV27 and TRBJ2-7; 7 nucleotides align to TRBD1. This CDR3 spans 15 amino acids. CDR1 is MNHEY, CDR2 SMNVEV, per germline (reference sequence). V lost 2 bases to trimming and J lost 3 bases; unmatched junction nucleotides: 7. DNA for the CDR3: TGTGCCAGCAGTTTAACCGGGACAGAGTACTACGAGCAGTACTTC. This encodes CASSLTGTEYYEQYF.

The chain is built from TRBV9 and TRBJ2-1; 9 bases fit TRBD1. CDR1 and CDR2 from the germline V gene are SGDLS and YYNGEE. J was trimmed by 5 bases and V by 4 bases; bases with no gene match: 7. There are 15 residues in the CDR3. CDR3 DNA: TGTGCCAGCAGCCCAAGGGACAGGGTAGACAATGAGCAGTTCTTC. Its protein product is CASSPRDRVDNEQFF.

The chain links TRBV7-6 to TRBJ2-1; 11 nucleotides agree with TRBD2. Germline values: CDR1 SGHVS, CDR2 FNYEAQ. The length of the CDR3 is 16 residues. Germline trimming cut 4 bases from V and 4 bases from J; bases unmatched to any gene: 6. Here the CDR3 reads CASSSSGLAAYNEQFF. DNA for the CDR3: TGTGCCAGCAGCTCATCGGGACTAGCGGCGTACAATGAGCAGTTCTTC.

About this clone: Other DNA sequences in this sample translate to the same CDR3. This chain links TRBV19 with TRBJ2-1, with 9 bases aligning to TRBD2. Trimming at V came to 6 bases and at J to 4 bases, leaving 1 base not matched to a gene. CDR3 length: 13 amino acids. Germline values: CDR1 LNHDA, CDR2 SQIVND (reference sequence). The CDR3 loop is CASRLAGYNEQFF. The CDR3 DNA sequence: TGTGCCAGTAGGCTAGCGGGATACAATGAGCAGTTCTTC.

The chain carries TRBV18 and TRBJ1-1; 9 bases align to TRBD1. With V trimmed by 4 bases and J by 4 bases, 19 bases remained unmatched. This CDR3 spans 19 amino acids. Germline V lookup: CDR1 KGHSH, CDR2 LQKENI. CDR3 nucleotide sequence: TGTGCCAGCTCACTAAACGTAGGACAGGGGTCCCTTGGGGCCACTGAAGCTTTCTTT. The encoded protein is CASSLNVGQGSLGATEAFF.

The chain has TRBV5-7 and TRBJ1-3, with 7 bases identical to TRBD1. Being an ORF, TRBV5-7 has a function that is uncertain. CDR3 length: 19 residues. V was clipped by 4 bases and J by 4 bases; unmatched bases: 20. As DNA, the CDR3 is TGTGCCAGCAGCCTAGAGAAAGGGGGCGTAAAATTGAGGGGAAACACCATATATTTT. This sequence encodes CASSLEKGGVKLRGNTIYF.

The chain couples TRBV18 to TRBJ2-7, with TRBD1 matching 10 bases. The V segment lost 3 bases and the J segment 6 bases; nucleotides outside the gene matches: 5. CDR3 length equals 14 residues. CDR1 is KGHSH and CDR2 is LQKENI in the germline V gene. CDR3 protein: CASSPGQGWGEQYF. In DNA, the CDR3 is TGTGCCAGCTCACCGGGACAGGGGTGGGGCGAGCAGTACTTC.

This clone was counted between two and nine times. This CDR3 reads CASRATGGAGYEQYF. The CDR3 nucleotides are TGCGCCAGCAGGGCGACAGGGGGCGCTGGGTACGAGCAGTACTTC. This sequence joins TRBV10-2 and TRBJ2-7, with 10 bases identical to TRBD1. The CDR3 sequence is 15 residues long. The germline V gene has CDR1 WSHSY and CDR2 SAAADI. V lost 6 bases and J lost 4; bases outside the gene matches: 9.

This sequence joins TRBV7-3 and TRBJ1-2; D is unresolved. Trimming pared 1 base from V and 1 base from J, leaving 10 bases between. CDR3 length: 15 residues. Germline V CDR1 and CDR2: SGHTA, FQGTGA. CDR3 nucleotides: TGTGCCAGCAGCTTAATGGGCAGCCTTAACTATGGCTACACCTTC. It is translated as CASSLMGSLNYGYTF.

This clone was observed a single time. This chain connects TRBV28 to TRBJ1-4; the D is unclear. Between the trimmed V and J ends, which lost 1 base and 7 bases, there was a span of 13 bases. This CDR3 region has 15 residues. CDR1 MDHEN and CDR2 SYDVKM come from the germline V gene. The CDR3 sequence is CASSLYLLLSEKLFF. The CDR3 bases are TGTGCCAGCAGTTTATATCTCCTTTTGAGTGAAAAACTGTTTTTT.

This rearrangement joins TRBV18 to TRBJ1-5, with a possible D match to TRBD1 (5 bases). Trimming cost V 6 bases and J 2 bases, with 17 bases left between them. CDR3 length: 16 residues. The germline gives CDR1 KGHSH, CDR2 LQKENI. The DNA of the CDR3 is TGTGCCAGCTCTCCGGATACTCAACAGGGCAATCAGCCCCAGCATTTT. This sequence encodes CASSPDTQQGNQPQHF.

The chain has TRBV28 and TRBJ2-1, with 13 bases aligning to TRBD2. The trim removed 5 bases at V and 8 bases at J, leaving 9 bases unmatched. This CDR3 contains 16 residues. In germline, CDR1 is MDHEN, CDR2 SYDVKM. CDR3 sequence: CASSPGTSGMTYEQFF. As DNA, the CDR3 is TGTGCCAGCAGTCCAGGGACTAGCGGGATGACTTATGAGCAGTTCTTC.

The rearrangement joins TRBV7-4 to TRBJ1-5; D not certain. This CDR3 has 14 residues. The germline V gene encodes CDR1 SGHVT and CDR2 SQSDAQ. Trimming shortened V by 7 bases and J by 2 bases, and 12 bases separated the two germline ends. The DNA for the CDR3 is TGTGCCAGCACCGCAAGATCGGGCAATCAGCCCCAGCATTTT. Translation: CASTARSGNQPQHF. The variable domain in full, completed from reference TRBV7-4 and TRBJ1-5, reads GAGVSQSPRYKVAKRGRDVALRCDSISGHVTLYWYRQTLGQGSEVLTYSQSDAQRDKSGRPSGRFSAERPERSVSTLKIQRTEQGDSAVYLCASTARSGNQPQHFGDGTRLSIL.

This clone was recorded once. This rearrangement joins TRBV28 to TRBJ2-7; TRBD2 agrees at 7 bases. Germline CDR1 reads MDHEN; CDR2 reads SYDVKM. After removal of 4 bases from V and 1 base from J, the junction contained 13 bases not matched to a gene. This CDR3 is 17 amino acids long. CDR3 amino acids: CASSSPTSAAGSYEQYF. CDR3 nucleotide sequence: TGTGCCAGCAGTTCCCCCACTAGCGCCGCCGGGTCCTACGAGCAGTACTTC.

This clone was counted only a few times. V usage is TRBV18 and J usage is TRBJ1-2; D is perhaps TRBD1 (6 bases). The germline V gene encodes CDR1 KGHSH and CDR2 LQKENI. V was shortened by 0 bases and J by 8 bases, with 16 bases between the two germline ends. CDR3 length equals 15 residues. The CDR3 region is CASSPPGGRWNGYTF. DNA of the CDR3: TGTGCCAGCTCACCACCTGGGGGCAGATGGAACGGCTACACCTTC. The complete variable domain, with remaining parts taken from reference TRBV18 and TRBJ1-2, reads NAGVMQNPRHLVRRRGQEARLRCSPMKGHSHVYWYRQLPEEGLKFMVYLQKENIIDESGMPKERFSAEFPKEGPSILRIQQVVRGDSAAYFCASSPPGGRWNGYTFGSGTRLTVV.

CDR3 bases: TGTGCCAGCAGTTTCCCGACAGGGGGCAGCTCCTACGAGCAGTACTTC. This codes for CASSFPTGGSSYEQYF. The gene calls are TRBV28 and TRBJ2-7; 10 positions match TRBD1. Germline CDR1 is MDHEN and CDR2 is SYDVKM. This CDR3 has 16 residues. Germline trimming cut 3 bases from V and 0 bases from J; bases unmatched to any gene: 5.

The gene calls are TRBV18 and TRBJ2-7, with a tentative D call TRBD1 (5 bases). The germline V gene encodes CDR1 KGHSH and CDR2 LQKENI. V lost 3 bases and J lost 3, with 15 bases in between. The CDR3 runs 15 residues. This CDR3 reads CASSPAGFMGYEQYF. The CDR3 DNA follows: TGTGCCAGCTCACCTGCAGGGTTCATGGGCTACGAGCAGTACTTC.

The chain combines TRBV4-3 with TRBJ2-5; TRBD2 might be the D (5 bases). Germline V lookup: CDR1 LGHNA, CDR2 YSLEER. The CDR3 contains 13 residues. Trimming took 0 bases from V and 9 from J, leaving 11 bases between them. CDR3 region: CASSQDRRWAQYF. CDR3 nucleotides: TGCGCCAGCAGCCAAGACCGGAGGTGGGCCCAGTACTTC.